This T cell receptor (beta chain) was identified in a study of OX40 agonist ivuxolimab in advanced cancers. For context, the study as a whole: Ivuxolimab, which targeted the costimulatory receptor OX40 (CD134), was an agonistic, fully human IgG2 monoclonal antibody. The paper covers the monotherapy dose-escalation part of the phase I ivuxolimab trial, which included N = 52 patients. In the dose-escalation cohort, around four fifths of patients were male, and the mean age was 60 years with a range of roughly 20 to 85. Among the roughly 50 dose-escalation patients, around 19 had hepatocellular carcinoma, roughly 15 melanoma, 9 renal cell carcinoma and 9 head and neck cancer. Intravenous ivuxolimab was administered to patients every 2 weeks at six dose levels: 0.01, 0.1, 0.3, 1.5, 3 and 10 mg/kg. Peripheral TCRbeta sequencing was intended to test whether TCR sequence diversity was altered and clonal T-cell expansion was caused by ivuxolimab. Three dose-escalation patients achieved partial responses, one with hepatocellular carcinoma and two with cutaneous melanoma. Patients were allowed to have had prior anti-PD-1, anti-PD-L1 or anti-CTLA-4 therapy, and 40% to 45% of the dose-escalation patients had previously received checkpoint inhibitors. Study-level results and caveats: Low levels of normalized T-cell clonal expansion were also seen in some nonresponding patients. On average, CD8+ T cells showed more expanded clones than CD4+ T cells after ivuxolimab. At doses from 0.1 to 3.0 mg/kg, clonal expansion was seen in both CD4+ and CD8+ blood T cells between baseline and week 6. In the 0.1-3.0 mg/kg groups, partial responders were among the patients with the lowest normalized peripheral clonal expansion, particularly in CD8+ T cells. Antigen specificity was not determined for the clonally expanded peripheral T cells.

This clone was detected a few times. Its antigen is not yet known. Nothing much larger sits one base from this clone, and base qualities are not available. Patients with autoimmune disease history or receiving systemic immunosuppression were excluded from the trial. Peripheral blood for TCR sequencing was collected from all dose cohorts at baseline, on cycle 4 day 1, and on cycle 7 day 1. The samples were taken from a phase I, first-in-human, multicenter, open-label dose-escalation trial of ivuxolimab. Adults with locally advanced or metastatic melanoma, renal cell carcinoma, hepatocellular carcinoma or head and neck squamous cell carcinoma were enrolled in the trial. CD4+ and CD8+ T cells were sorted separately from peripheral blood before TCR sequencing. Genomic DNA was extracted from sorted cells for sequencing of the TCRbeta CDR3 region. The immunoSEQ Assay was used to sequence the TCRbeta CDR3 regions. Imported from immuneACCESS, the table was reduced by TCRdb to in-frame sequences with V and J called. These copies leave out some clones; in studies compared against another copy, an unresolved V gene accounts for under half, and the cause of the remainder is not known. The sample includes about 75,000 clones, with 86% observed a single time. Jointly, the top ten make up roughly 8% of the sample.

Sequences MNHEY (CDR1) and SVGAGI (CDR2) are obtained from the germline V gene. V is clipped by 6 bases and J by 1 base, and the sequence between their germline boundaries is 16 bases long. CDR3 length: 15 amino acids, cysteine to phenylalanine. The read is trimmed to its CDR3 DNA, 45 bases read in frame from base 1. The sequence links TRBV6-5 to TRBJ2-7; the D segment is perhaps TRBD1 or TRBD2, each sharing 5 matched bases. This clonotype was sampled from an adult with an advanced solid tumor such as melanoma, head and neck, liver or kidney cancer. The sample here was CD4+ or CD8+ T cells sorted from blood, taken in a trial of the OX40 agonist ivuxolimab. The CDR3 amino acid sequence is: CASSIGTPPSYEQYF. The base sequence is TGTGCCAGCAGCATCGGGACCCCCCCATCCTACGAGCAGTACTTC.